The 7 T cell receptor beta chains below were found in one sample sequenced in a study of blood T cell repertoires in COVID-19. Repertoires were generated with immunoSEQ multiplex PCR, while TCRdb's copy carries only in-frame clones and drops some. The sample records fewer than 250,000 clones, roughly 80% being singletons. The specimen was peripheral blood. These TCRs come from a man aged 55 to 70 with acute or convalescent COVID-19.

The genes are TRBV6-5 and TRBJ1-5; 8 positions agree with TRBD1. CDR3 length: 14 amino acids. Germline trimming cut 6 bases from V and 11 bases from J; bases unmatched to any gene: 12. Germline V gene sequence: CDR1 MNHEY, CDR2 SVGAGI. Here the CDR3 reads CASRGQGLSAAQHF. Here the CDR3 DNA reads TGTGCCAGCAGAGGACAGGGCCTATCAGCGGCCCAGCATTTT.

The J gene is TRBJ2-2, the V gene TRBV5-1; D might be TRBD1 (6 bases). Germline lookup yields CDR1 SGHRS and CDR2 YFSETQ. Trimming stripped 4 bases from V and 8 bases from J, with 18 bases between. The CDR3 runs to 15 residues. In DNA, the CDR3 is TGCGCCAGCAGCCAATTAACAGGGAGCCGAGGGGAGCTGTTTTTT. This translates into CASSQLTGSRGELFF.

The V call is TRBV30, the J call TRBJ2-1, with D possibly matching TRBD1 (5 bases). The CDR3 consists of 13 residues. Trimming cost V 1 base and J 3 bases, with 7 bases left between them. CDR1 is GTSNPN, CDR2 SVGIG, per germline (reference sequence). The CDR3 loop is CAWSADSYNEQFF. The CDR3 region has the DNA TGTGCCTGGAGTGCCGACAGCTACAATGAGCAGTTCTTC.

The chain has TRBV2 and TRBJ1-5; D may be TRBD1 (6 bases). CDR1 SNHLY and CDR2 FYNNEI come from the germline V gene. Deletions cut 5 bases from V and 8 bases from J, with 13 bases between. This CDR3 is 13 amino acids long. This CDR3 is CASSYRVQEPQHF. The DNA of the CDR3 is TGTGCCAGCAGTTACAGGGTTCAGGAGCCCCAGCATTTT.

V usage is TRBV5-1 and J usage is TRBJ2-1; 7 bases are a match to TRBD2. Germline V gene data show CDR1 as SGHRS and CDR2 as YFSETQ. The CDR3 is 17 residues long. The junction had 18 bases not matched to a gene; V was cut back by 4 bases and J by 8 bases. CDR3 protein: CASSVPGAGLLIHEQFF. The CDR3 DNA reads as TGCGCCAGCAGCGTTCCTGGAGCGGGATTGTTGATACATGAGCAGTTCTTC.

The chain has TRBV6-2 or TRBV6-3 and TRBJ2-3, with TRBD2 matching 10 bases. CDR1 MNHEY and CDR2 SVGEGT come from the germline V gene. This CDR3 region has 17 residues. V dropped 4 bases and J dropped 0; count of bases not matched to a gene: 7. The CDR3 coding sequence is TGTGCCAGCAGTTCTCGTCTAGCGGGAGTTAGCACAGATACGCAGTATTTT. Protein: CASSSRLAGVSTDTQYF.

The CDR3 loop reads CASSPRDFQETQYF. The CDR3 nucleotides are TGTGCCAGCAGTCCCCGGGACTTCCAAGAGACCCAGTACTTC. The chain couples TRBV27 to TRBJ2-5; D perhaps matches TRBD2 (6 bases). V lost 5 bases and J lost 1, with 11 bases in between. This CDR3 contains 14 residues. Germline V gives CDR1 MNHEY, CDR2 SMNVEV (reference sequence).